This T cell receptor beta chain was identified during a study of cytomegalovirus exposure and HLA in healthy donors. Amplification used 60 Vbeta primers and 13 Jbeta primers. Clones were read by immunoSEQ multiplex PCR, and TCRdb kept only the in-frame ones, dropping some. The sample has under 110,000 clones, less than 85% seen once. V lost 6 bases and J lost 0, with 11 bases in between. The CDR3 length is 15 residues. Germline-derived CDR1 and CDR2 are LNHDA and SQIVND (reference sequence). This clone was counted once. Its antigen remains unidentified. Findings and caveats of the study: Several V segments, TRBV6-2 and TRBV6-3 among them, could not be told apart and were dropped. CMV serostatus stood as the only immune exposure information on hand. TCR beta sequences reportedly predicted most subjects' HLA-A and HLA-B alleles accurately.

V gene TRBV19 combines with J gene TRBJ2-2, with D possibly TRBD2 on 6 matching bases. The sample consisted of PBMCs. This clonotype originated in a man aged 60 to 69 in good health and CMV-seronegative. DNA for the CDR3: TGTGCCAGTAGCCCGGGGGATACGAACACCGGGGAGCTGTTTTTT. Amino acids: CASSPGDTNTGELFF.